The 29 T cell receptor beta chains below all came from one sample that was sequenced in a study of shared clonotypes between healthy human individuals (dated by TCRdb to about 2020). Receptors were amplified or captured by the immunoSEQ multiplex PCR assay. Held by TCRdb, this immuneACCESS table contains in-frame sequences only and omits some clones. Under half of the omission traces to an unresolved V gene where checked; the cause of the rest is unknown. Counted in this sample were about 980,000 clones; 60% to 85% of them appeared once. Around 1.5% of the sample rests with the top ten. The sample comprised memory CD4+ T cells sorted from blood. Taken with the paper, the label for cell subset or site translates to: CD45RA-negative fraction. The receptors were sampled from a man between 18 and 35 years old in good health.

The chain uses TRBV9 and TRBJ2-7; 8 bases are a match to TRBD2. Germline V gene data show CDR1 as SGDLS and CDR2 as YYNGEE. The CDR3 totals 15 residues. The ends lost 2 bases at V and 7 bases at J; junction bases unmatched: 11. DNA for the CDR3: TGTGCCAGCAGCGTGGGACCGGGACTAGGGCGGGAGCAGTACTTC. It translates to CASSVGPGLGREQYF.

The chain is built from TRBV14 and TRBJ2-5, with unresolved D. The CDR3 has 12 amino acids. With 4 bases removed from V and 6 bases from J, the gap between germline ends came to 9 bases. Germline CDR1 and CDR2: SGHDN and FVKESK. CDR3 amino acids: CASSPGAKTQYF. DNA for the CDR3: TGTGCCAGCAGCCCAGGCGCAAAGACCCAGTACTTC.

The J gene is TRBJ2-1, the V gene TRBV10-1; D is unclear. The CDR3 contains 14 residues. Germline loops: CDR1 WNHNN, CDR2 SYGVQD (reference sequence). V was shortened by 1 base and J by 5 bases, with 9 bases between the two germline ends. The DNA of the CDR3 is TGCGCCAGCAGTGAGTTCGGACCGAACAATGAGCAGTTCTTC. Protein sequence: CASSEFGPNNEQFF.

The CDR3 DNA reads TGTGCCAGCAGCCAAGGCCCGGCGGGGGCGAACACTGAAGCTTTCTTT. Its protein is CASSQGPAGANTEAFF. The chain joins TRBV14 to TRBJ1-1; tentatively, D is TRBD1 (6 bases). Trimming shortened V by 1 base and J by 1 base, and 13 bases separated the two germline ends. CDR3 size: 16 residues. CDR1 and CDR2 (germline): SGHDN, FVKESK.

The V call is TRBV7-2, the J call TRBJ2-7, with 12 positions matching TRBD2. CDR1 and CDR2 from the germline V gene are SGHTA and FQGNSA. This CDR3 comprises 18 residues. The trim removed 2 bases at V and 4 bases at J, leaving 12 bases unmatched. This CDR3 is CASSLRVRLAGVSYEQYF. The DNA of the CDR3 is TGTGCCAGCAGCTTAAGGGTCCGACTAGCGGGAGTTTCGTACGAGCAGTACTTC.

This rearrangement joins TRBV9 to TRBJ1-3, with D tentatively TRBD1 (5 bases). This CDR3 has 14 residues. Germline V CDR1 and CDR2: SGDLS, YYNGEE. The ends were cut back, 3 bases at V and 4 bases at J, with 11 bases in the middle. The CDR3 here is CASSAGGAGNTIYF. Written as DNA, the CDR3 is TGTGCCAGCAGCGCTGGAGGGGCCGGAAACACCATATATTTT.

The rearrangement links TRBV29-1 to TRBJ2-7; 8 bases line up with TRBD2. CDR1 and CDR2 (germline): SQVTM, ANQGSEA. J gave up 6 bases and V 4 bases, and 11 bases lay outside the gene matches. This CDR3 spans 14 amino acids. CDR3 amino acids: CSVGDVGGAREQYF. CDR3 nucleotides: TGCAGCGTTGGTGATGTCGGGGGGGCTCGCGAGCAGTACTTC.

CDR3 sequence: CASSSAQGAGNTIYF. CDR3 bases: TGTGCCAGCAGCTCAGCCCAGGGAGCTGGAAACACCATATATTTT. V usage is TRBV11-2 and J usage is TRBJ1-3, with a weak D call TRBD1 (5 bases). The CDR3 has 15 residues. The V end was cut by 4 bases, the J end by 2 bases, with 12 bases between. The V gene's germline CDR1 is SGHAT and CDR2 FQNNGV.

This chain uses TRBV4-1 with TRBJ2-3; TRBD2 agrees at 15 bases. This CDR3 contains 18 residues. The V segment lost 2 bases and the J segment 6 bases; nucleotides outside the gene matches: 9. Germline V gives CDR1 MGHRA, CDR2 YSYEKL. The CDR3 nucleotides read TGCGCCAGCAGCCAACTCCCAGGACTAGCGGGAGGGAAGGATACGCAGTATTTT. This sequence encodes CASSQLPGLAGGKDTQYF.

The chain recombines TRBV6-1 with TRBJ1-1, with D tentatively TRBD1 (6 bases). The CDR3 length is 15 residues. The V and J ends lost 5 bases and 1 base respectively, with 14 bases between them. Germline CDR1 reads MNHNS; CDR2 reads SASEGT. As DNA, the CDR3 is TGTGCCAGCAGTCCCCTTGACAGGAGGAACACTGAAGCTTTCTTT. It encodes CASSPLDRRNTEAFF.

This chain uses TRBV5-6 with TRBJ1-2; 8 nucleotides match TRBD1. J gave up 6 bases and V 0 bases, and 10 bases lay outside the gene matches. The CDR3 is made up of 16 amino acids. Germline CDR1 and CDR2: SGHDT and YYEEEE. CDR3 protein: CASSLVSGGGQDGYTF. CDR3 DNA sequence: TGTGCCAGCAGCTTGGTATCAGGGGGCGGACAAGATGGCTACACCTTC.

The chain carries TRBV2 and TRBJ1-1, with D hard to call. Per the germline V gene, CDR1 is SNHLY and CDR2 is FYNNEI. The CDR3 has 13 residues. V lost 3 bases and J lost 1, with 6 bases in between. CDR3 in amino acids: CASSEHPNTEAFF. The CDR3 region has the DNA TGTGCCAGCAGTGAGCATCCGAACACTGAAGCTTTCTTT.

The chain combines TRBV5-4 with TRBJ2-3, with D possibly being TRBD1 (6 bases). This CDR3 is built from 17 residues. CDR1 SGHNT and CDR2 YYREEE come from the germline V gene (reference sequence). V was clipped by 3 bases and J by 1 base, with 18 bases between them. DNA of the CDR3: TGTGCCAGCAGCTCAACGACAACCCCAGGGGGCACAGATACGCAGTATTTT. Translating it yields CASSSTTTPGGTDTQYF.

The chain combines TRBV6-5 with TRBJ1-2; no clear D. This CDR3 is built from 16 residues. CDR1 is MNHEY, CDR2 SVGAGI, per germline. Trimming removed 0 bases from V and 2 bases from J, with 13 bases in between. The CDR3 is CASSYSNHKVNYGYTF. CDR3 in DNA: TGTGCCAGCAGTTACTCGAATCATAAGGTCAACTATGGCTACACCTTC.

The J gene is TRBJ1-2, the V gene TRBV19; D gene uncertain. Germline-derived CDR1 and CDR2 are LNHDA and SQIVND (reference sequence). This CDR3 contains 12 residues. V was pared by 7 bases and J by 5 bases, with 11 bases between. The CDR3 here is CASIPKVYGYTF. DNA of the CDR3: TGTGCCAGTATCCCCAAGGTGTATGGCTACACCTTC.

The V call is TRBV20-1, the J call TRBJ2-7, with D uncertain. Deletions cut 2 bases from V and 7 bases from J, with 6 bases between. CDR3 length: 10 residues. Looked up from germline, CDR1 is DFQATT and CDR2 is SNEGSKA (reference sequence). CDR3 DNA sequence: TGCAGTGCTAGAATGTTGGAGCAGTACTTC. As protein: CSARMLEQYF.

The genes are TRBV6-5 and TRBJ2-7, with TRBD2 matching 7 bases. Germline loops: CDR1 MNHEY, CDR2 SVGAGI. V lost 0 bases, J lost 5 bases, and 10 bases stayed unmatched. This CDR3 has 16 residues. CDR3: CASSYSPSGIGDEQYF. The CDR3 coding sequence is TGTGCCAGCAGTTACTCACCCAGCGGGATCGGGGACGAGCAGTACTTC.

The chain links TRBV6-5 to TRBJ2-6; no clear D. The CDR3 is made up of 14 amino acids. V was pared by 1 base and J by 4 bases, with 5 bases between. Germline V CDR1 and CDR2: MNHEY, SVGAGI. CDR3 bases: TGTGCCAGCAGTTACTTAGGGGGGGCCAACGTCCTGACTTTC. Encoded protein: CASSYLGGANVLTF.

The rearrangement joins TRBV10-2 to TRBJ1-2, with D hard to call. V was clipped by 0 bases and J by 0 bases, with 11 bases between them. Germline-derived CDR1 and CDR2 are WSHSY and SAAADI. CDR3 length equals 16 residues. CDR3 sequence (DNA): TGCGCCAGCAGTGAGTCGCCCAGGCACCCTAACTATGGCTACACCTTC. Amino acid sequence: CASSESPRHPNYGYTF.

The genes are TRBV25-1 and TRBJ2-2, with no clear D. The CDR3 spans 16 residues. The V gene lost 1 base and the J gene lost 3 bases, with 12 bases spanning the gap. Germline assignment: CDR1 MGHDK and CDR2 SYGVNS. The CDR3 sequence is CASSESFTSDTGELFF. CDR3 DNA: TGTGCCAGCAGTGAATCGTTCACCTCGGACACCGGGGAGCTGTTTTTT.

This clone showed up just a few times. The chain couples TRBV5-6 to TRBJ1-2; 7 nucleotides line up with TRBD1. The length of the CDR3 is 15 residues. The V gene end was trimmed by 3 bases and the J gene end by 8 bases; junction bases not matched to a gene: 13. Germline loops: CDR1 SGHDT, CDR2 YYEEEE. The CDR3 spells CASSWKGQPGKGYTF. The CDR3, as DNA: TGTGCCAGCAGCTGGAAGGGACAGCCCGGCAAAGGCTACACCTTC.

The J gene is TRBJ2-4, the V gene TRBV10-3, with TRBD1 matching over 8 bases. This CDR3 comprises 12 residues. From germline, CDR1 is ENHRY and CDR2 SYGVKD. V gave up 6 bases and J gave up 10 bases; unmatched junction bases: 5. CDR3 residues: CAIRGTGFIQYF. DNA for the CDR3: TGTGCCATCAGGGGGACAGGCTTTATTCAGTACTTC.

For the CDR3, the DNA is TGTGCCAGCTCACAGGTCGAAGGGGGCACTGAAGCTTTCTTT. The encoded protein is CASSQVEGGTEAFF. The chain joins TRBV18 to TRBJ1-1; tentative D call: TRBD1 (6 bases). Trimming shortened V by 4 bases and J by 4 bases, and 13 bases separated the two germline ends. This CDR3 is 14 amino acids long. Germline V lookup: CDR1 KGHSH, CDR2 LQKENI.

This chain uses TRBV19 with TRBJ2-7; no definite D call. V lost 9 bases and J lost 12, with 12 bases in between. CDR1 LNHDA and CDR2 SQIVND come from the germline V gene (reference sequence). This CDR3 comprises 9 residues. The CDR3 DNA reads TGTGCCAGACTCGACCTGGGGTACTTC. Its protein is CARLDLGYF.

V is TRBV5-5 and J is TRBJ1-1, with D possibly matching TRBD1 (6 bases). This CDR3 is 15 amino acids long. V was cut by 1 base and J by 0 bases, with 10 bases left in between. Germline V CDR1 and CDR2: SGHKS, YYEKEE (reference sequence). The CDR3 reads CASSLTTGLNTEAFF. The CDR3 region has the DNA TGTGCCAGCAGCTTGACGACAGGTTTGAACACTGAAGCTTTCTTT.

This chain connects TRBV11-2 to TRBJ2-3; 13 bases agree with TRBD2. The CDR3 totals 16 residues. CDR1 and CDR2 from the germline V gene are SGHAT and FQNNGV. V lost 4 bases, J lost 3 bases, and 4 bases stayed unmatched. CDR3 protein: CASSWTSGRVTDTQYF. The CDR3 DNA follows: TGTGCCAGCAGCTGGACTAGCGGGAGAGTGACAGATACGCAGTATTTT.

This chain uses TRBV6-5 with TRBJ1-6, with 12 bases that match TRBD1. The length of the CDR3 is 15 residues. The ends lost 5 bases at V and 10 bases at J; junction bases unmatched: 6. Germline loops: CDR1 MNHEY, CDR2 SVGAGI. The DNA of the CDR3 is TGTGCCAGCAGTGGGGGGACAGGGGGCGAGTCACCCCTCCACTTT. Protein product: CASSGGTGGESPLHF.

V and J are TRBV19 and TRBJ2-3; 8 bases are a match to TRBD1. The CDR3 covers 16 residues. Losses at the gene ends were 4 bases for V and 1 base for J; bases not matched to a gene: 7. Germline V CDR1 and CDR2: LNHDA, SQIVND (reference sequence). The CDR3 sequence is CASSSKTGARTDTQYF. The CDR3 DNA sequence: TGTGCCAGTAGTAGCAAGACAGGGGCTCGCACAGATACGCAGTATTTT.

This clone was seen at least ten times. The same CDR3 can be traced to other DNA sequences in this sample. V usage is TRBV7-2 and J usage is TRBJ2-5, with D unclear. V shed 1 base and J shed 5 bases, with 2 bases lying between them. The CDR3 sequence is 11 residues long. Looked up from germline, CDR1 is SGHTA and CDR2 is FQGNSA. The CDR3 DNA reads as TGTGCCAGCAGCTTAGTCGAGACCCAGTACTTC. The encoded protein is CASSLVETQYF.